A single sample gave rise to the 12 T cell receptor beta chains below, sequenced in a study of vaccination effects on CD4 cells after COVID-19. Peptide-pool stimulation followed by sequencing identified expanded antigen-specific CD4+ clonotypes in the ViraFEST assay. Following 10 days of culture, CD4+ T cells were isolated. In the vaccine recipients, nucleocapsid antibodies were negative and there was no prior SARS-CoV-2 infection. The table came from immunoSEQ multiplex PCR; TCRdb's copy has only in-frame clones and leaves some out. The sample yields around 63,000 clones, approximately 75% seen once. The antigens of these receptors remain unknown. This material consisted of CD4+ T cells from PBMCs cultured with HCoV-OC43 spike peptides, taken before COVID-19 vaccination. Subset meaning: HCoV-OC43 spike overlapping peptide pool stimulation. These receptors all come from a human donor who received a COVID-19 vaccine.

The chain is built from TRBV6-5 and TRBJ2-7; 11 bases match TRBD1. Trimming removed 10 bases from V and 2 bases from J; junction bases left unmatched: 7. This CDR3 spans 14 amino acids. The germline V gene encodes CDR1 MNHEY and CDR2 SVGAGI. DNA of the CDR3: TGTGCCACCATGGACAGGGGGCCAACCTACGAGCAGTACGTC. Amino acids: CATMDRGPTYEQYV.

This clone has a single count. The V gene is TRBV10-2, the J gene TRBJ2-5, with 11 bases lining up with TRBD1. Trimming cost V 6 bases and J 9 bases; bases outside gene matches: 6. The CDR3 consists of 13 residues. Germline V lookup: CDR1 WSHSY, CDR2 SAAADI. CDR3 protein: CASRGQGAYPQYF. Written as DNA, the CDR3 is TGCGCCAGCAGAGGACAGGGGGCCTACCCCCAGTACTTC.

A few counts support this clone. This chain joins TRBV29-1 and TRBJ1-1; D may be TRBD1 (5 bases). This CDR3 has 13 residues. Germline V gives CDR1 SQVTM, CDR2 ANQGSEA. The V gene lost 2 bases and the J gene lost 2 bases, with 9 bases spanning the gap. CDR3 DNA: TGCAGCGTTGAAAGGGGCAGTAACACTGAAGCTTTCTTT. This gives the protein CSVERGSNTEAFF.

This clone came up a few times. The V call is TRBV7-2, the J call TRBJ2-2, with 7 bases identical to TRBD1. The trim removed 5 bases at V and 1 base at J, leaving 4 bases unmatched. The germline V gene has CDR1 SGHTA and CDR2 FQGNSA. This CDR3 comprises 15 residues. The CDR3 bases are TGTGCCAGCAGCCTGGGACAGAAGAACACCGGGGAGCTGTTTTTT. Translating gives CASSLGQKNTGELFF.

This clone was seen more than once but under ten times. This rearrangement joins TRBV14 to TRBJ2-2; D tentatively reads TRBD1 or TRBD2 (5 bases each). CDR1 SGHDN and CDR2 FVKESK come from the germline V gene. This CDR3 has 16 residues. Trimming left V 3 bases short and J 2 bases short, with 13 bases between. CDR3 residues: CASSHRSGPNTGELFF. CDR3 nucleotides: TGTGCCAGCAGCCACCGATCGGGACCTAACACCGGGGAGCTGTTTTTT.

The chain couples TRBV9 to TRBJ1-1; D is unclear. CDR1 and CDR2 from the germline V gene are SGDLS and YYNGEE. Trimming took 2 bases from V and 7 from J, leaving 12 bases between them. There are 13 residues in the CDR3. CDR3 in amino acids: CASSVSLSHEAFF. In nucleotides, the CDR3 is TGTGCCAGCAGCGTCTCCCTCAGCCATGAAGCTTTCTTT.

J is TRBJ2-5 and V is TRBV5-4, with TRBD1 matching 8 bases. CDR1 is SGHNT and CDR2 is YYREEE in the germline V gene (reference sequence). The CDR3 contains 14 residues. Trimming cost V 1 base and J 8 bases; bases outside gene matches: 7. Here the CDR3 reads CASSLQSTGGTQYF. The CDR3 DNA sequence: TGTGCCAGCAGCTTGCAGTCTACAGGGGGAACCCAGTACTTC. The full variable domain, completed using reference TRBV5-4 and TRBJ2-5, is ETGVTQSPTHLIKTRGQQVTLRCSSQSGHNTVSWYQQALGQGPQFIFQYYREEENGRGNFPPRFSGLQFPNYSSELNVNALELDDSALYLCASSLQSTGGTQYFGPGTRLLVL.

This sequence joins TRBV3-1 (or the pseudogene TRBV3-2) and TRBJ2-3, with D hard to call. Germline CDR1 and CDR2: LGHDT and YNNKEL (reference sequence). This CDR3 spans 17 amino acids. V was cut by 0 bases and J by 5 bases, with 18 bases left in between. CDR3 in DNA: TGTGCCAGCAGCCAAGAAGGAAGGAGACACCGCCAAGATACGCAGTATTTT. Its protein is CASSQEGRRHRQDTQYF.

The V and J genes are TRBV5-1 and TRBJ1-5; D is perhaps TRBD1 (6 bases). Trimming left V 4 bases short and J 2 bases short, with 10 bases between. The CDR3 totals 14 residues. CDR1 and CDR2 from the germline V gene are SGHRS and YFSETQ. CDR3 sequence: CASSPGVGNQPQHF. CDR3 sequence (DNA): TGCGCCAGCAGCCCAGGGGTGGGCAATCAGCCCCAGCATTTT.

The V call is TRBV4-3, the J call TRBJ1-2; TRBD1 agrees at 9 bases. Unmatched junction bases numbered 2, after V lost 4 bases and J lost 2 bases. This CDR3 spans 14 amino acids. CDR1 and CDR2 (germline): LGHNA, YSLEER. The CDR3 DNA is TGCGCCAGCAGCCGTGACAGGGGGAACTATGGCTACACCTTC. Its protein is CASSRDRGNYGYTF.

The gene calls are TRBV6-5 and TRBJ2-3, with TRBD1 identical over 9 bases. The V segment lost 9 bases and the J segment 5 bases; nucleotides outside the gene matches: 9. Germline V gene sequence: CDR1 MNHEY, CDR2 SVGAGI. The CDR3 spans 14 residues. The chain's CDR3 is CASRGQGSVDTQYF. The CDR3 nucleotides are TGTGCCAGTAGGGGACAGGGTTCTGTAGATACGCAGTATTTT.

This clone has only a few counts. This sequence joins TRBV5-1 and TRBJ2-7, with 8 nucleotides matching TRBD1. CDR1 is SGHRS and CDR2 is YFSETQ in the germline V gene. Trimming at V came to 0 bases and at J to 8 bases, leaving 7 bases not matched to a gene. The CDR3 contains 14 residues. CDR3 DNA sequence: TGCGCCAGCAGCTTGGATCCAGGGGGCCCCAAGCAGTACGTC. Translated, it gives CASSLDPGGPKQYV.